This T cell receptor (beta chain) was obtained from a study of cytomegalovirus exposure and HLA in healthy donors. CDR1 MGHDK and CDR2 SYGVNS come from the germline V gene. V lost 6 bases and J 2 bases, leaving 10 bases between the germline ends. This CDR3 is 13 amino acids long. The PCR ran on 60 Vbeta and 13 Jbeta primers. Repertoires were generated with immunoSEQ multiplex PCR, while TCRdb's copy carries only in-frame clones and drops some. The sample carries 150,000 to 200,000 clones, approximately 82% recorded once. Sample: PBMCs. This chain links TRBV25-1 with TRBJ1-2; D remains unclear. This TCR was sampled from a man aged 50 to 60 in good health and CMV-seropositive. This CDR3 reads CASSSPGNYGYTF. CDR3 nucleotide sequence: TGTGCCAGCAGCTCCCCGGGGAACTATGGCTACACCTTC.